This T cell receptor beta chain was identified in a study of PD-L1 blockade in urothelial cancer. About the research overall: About 90% of the 29 patients were males with bladder-origin urothelial cancer.

Stated time point: peripheral blood 6 weeks after treatment start. Here immunoSEQ multiplex PCR was the method, and the copy in TCRdb shows in-frame clones only, minus some. This sample has 35,000 to 55,000 clones, with approximately 82% found just once. CDR1 SQVTM and CDR2 ANQGSEA come from the germline V gene. Trimming pared 6 bases from V and 6 bases from J, leaving 14 bases between. The CDR3 covers 12 residues. This clone was counted between two and nine times. This chain links TRBV29-1 with TRBJ1-2; D not certain. The sequencing used PBMCs, collected around atezolizumab (anti-PD-L1) treatment. The origin of this receptor is a man between 60 and 75 years old with urothelial cancer. CDR3 protein: CSVGDSKHGYTF. The DNA of the CDR3 is TGCAGCGTAGGAGACTCAAAGCATGGCTACACCTTC.